These 7 T cell receptor beta chains were all obtained from the same sample, sequenced in a study of spatial heterogeneity in lung cancer. Specified time point: sample taken at primary tumor resection. Extraction of whole RNA from tumor, nontumor lung or frozen PBMC preceded unsorted sequencing. A single record per CDR3 protein comes from TCRdb applying MiXCR to the 5' RACE reads. The sample shows 50,000 or so distinct CDR3 sequences, around 7.6% of them seen only once. Sequenced here: PBMCs, sampled at surgery. The receptor source for this set is a female donor with early-stage non-small cell lung cancer.

This clonotype turned up a few times. In DNA, the CDR3 is TGCGCCAGCAGCTTGACTAGCGGGCCCTCCTACGAGCAGTACTTC. Encoded protein: CASSLTSGPSYEQYF. The chain carries TRBV5-1 and TRBJ2-7, with TRBD2 identical over 9 bases. V was clipped by 1 base and J by 0 bases; unmatched bases: 2. The CDR3 covers 15 residues. Germline V CDR1 and CDR2: SGHRS, YFSETQ.

This clonotype was seen repeatedly, ten times or more. The V call is TRBV19, the J call TRBJ1-1; D is perhaps TRBD1 (5 bases). V shed 3 bases and J shed 5 bases, with 13 bases lying between them. Germline V lookup: CDR1 LNHDA, CDR2 SQIVND (reference sequence). The CDR3 length is 14 residues. The CDR3 protein is CASSITGRQTEAFF. Written as DNA, the CDR3 is TGTGCCAGTAGTATCACGGGACGGCAGACTGAAGCTTTCTTT.

This clonotype was detected ten times or more. The chain joins TRBV19 to TRBJ2-3, with D possibly matching TRBD1 (6 bases). The V and J ends lost 5 bases and 0 bases respectively, with 12 bases between them. The germline V gene encodes CDR1 LNHDA and CDR2 SQIVND (reference sequence). This CDR3 region has 15 residues. The CDR3 DNA sequence: TGTGCCAGTAGTCGGGACACTTTTAGCACAGATACGCAGTATTTT. This codes for CASSRDTFSTDTQYF.

The CDR3 bases are TGTGCCAGCAGCCCATGGGCGGGGGGGGGTAATGAGCAGTTCTTC. Its translation: CASSPWAGGGNEQFF. The genes are TRBV7-2 and TRBJ2-1, with 9 bases aligning to TRBD2. There are 15 residues in the CDR3. In germline, CDR1 is SGHTA, CDR2 FQGNSA. V was clipped by 5 bases and J by 7 bases; unmatched bases: 9.

This chain uses TRBV7-9 with TRBJ2-5; 11 bases are shared with TRBD2. This CDR3 is built from 15 residues. Germline V lookup: CDR1 SEHNR, CDR2 FQNEAQ (reference sequence). Germline trimming cut 5 bases from V and 5 bases from J; bases unmatched to any gene: 7. The CDR3 loop reads CASSPGTSGSETQYF. The CDR3, as DNA: TGTGCCAGCAGCCCCGGGACTAGCGGTTCCGAGACCCAGTACTTC.

The chain uses TRBV5-1 and TRBJ2-1; the D call may be TRBD1 or TRBD2 (6 bases each). V was trimmed by 2 bases and J by 5 bases, leaving 14 bases between them. Germline loops: CDR1 SGHRS, CDR2 YFSETQ. There are 15 residues in the CDR3. The CDR3 DNA reads as TGCGCCAGCAGCTTAGACACCGGGGGCCACAATGAGCAGTTCTTC. Amino acid sequence: CASSLDTGGHNEQFF.

This clonotype has only a few counts. The chain couples TRBV9 to TRBJ2-1; 11 positions agree with TRBD2. Germline V gene lookup returns CDR1 SGDLS and CDR2 YYNGEE. The CDR3 has 15 residues. The V gene end was trimmed by 0 bases and the J gene end by 8 bases; junction bases not matched to a gene: 4. The chain's CDR3 is CASSVGSGGAHEQFF. In DNA, the CDR3 is TGTGCCAGCAGCGTAGGTAGCGGGGGGGCCCATGAGCAGTTCTTC.